The rows below give T cell receptor beta chains drawn from one sample of a study of T cells after yellow fever vaccination. TCRdb re-called the 5' RACE reads through MiXCR, storing one row per CDR3 protein. The sample has a few hundred thousand distinct CDR3 sequences, approximately 4% seen once. The sequencing here drew on PBMCs, taken 15 days after the yellow fever booster vaccination. The source of these receptors is a man aged 18 to 35 who received the YFV17D yellow fever vaccine. Each CDR3 is given with its conserved first and last residue. The order of the fields is clone size, D gene, V gene, J gene, CDR3 DNA, CDR3 protein. The D gene is left open where the match is weak. Not all rows give a size; the values are once, few, many and, for expanded clones, a class.

clone size: .; D gene: .; V gene: TRBV13; J gene: TRBJ1-2; CDR3 DNA: TGTGCCAGCAGCTCAAGGCGCCAGGGGACCGTGGGCTACTATGGCTACACCTTC; CDR3 protein: CASSSRRQGTVGYYGYTF
clone size: .; D gene: TRBD2; V gene: TRBV11-2; J gene: TRBJ2-1; CDR3 DNA: TGTGCCAGCAGCCCAGGACTAGCGGGGAGTAGGGGTGAGCAGTTCTTC; CDR3 protein: CASSPGLAGSRGEQFF
clone size: .; D gene: TRBD1; V gene: TRBV23-1; J gene: TRBJ1-1; CDR3 DNA: TGCGCCAGCAGTCCGGGGACAGGGCGGACTGAAGCTTTCTTT; CDR3 protein: CASSPGTGRTEAFF
clone size: many; D gene: .; V gene: TRBV28; J gene: TRBJ2-1; CDR3 DNA: TGTGCCAGCACCAAGACCCCCCGTCGCAATGAGCAGTTCTTC; CDR3 protein: CASTKTPRRNEQFF
clone size: few; D gene: TRBD2; V gene: TRBV15; J gene: TRBJ2-1; CDR3 DNA: TGTGCCACCAGCAGAGATAAGGCGGGGGGGCATGAGCAGTTCTTC; CDR3 protein: CATSRDKAGGHEQFF
clone size: few; D gene: TRBD1; V gene: TRBV5-1; J gene: TRBJ2-1; CDR3 DNA: TGCGCCAGCAGCTTGGCTGGACAGGGGGCATACAATGAGCAGTTCTTC; CDR3 protein: CASSLAGQGAYNEQFF
clone size: .; D gene: .; V gene: TRBV7-9; J gene: TRBJ1-5; CDR3 DNA: TGTGCCAGCAGCCCAGGCGGGACTGCATATAGCAATCAGCCCCAGCATTTT; CDR3 protein: CASSPGGTAYSNQPQHF
clone size: many; D gene: .; V gene: TRBV6-5; J gene: TRBJ1-4; CDR3 DNA: TGTGCCAGCAGCCCCTGGGGGGGGGTCGGCCGAAAACTGTTTTTT; CDR3 protein: CASSPWGGVGRKLFF
clone size: many; D gene: .; V gene: TRBV7-2; J gene: TRBJ2-1; CDR3 DNA: TGTGCCAGCAGCCCCGGGCTGACTGGAAATGAGCAGTTCTTC; CDR3 protein: CASSPGLTGNEQFF
clone size: many; D gene: .; V gene: TRBV4-1; J gene: TRBJ1-5; CDR3 DNA: TGCGCCAGCAGTCTAGAGGGCGGTCTGGCCCAGCATTTT; CDR3 protein: CASSLEGGLAQHF